The entry below gives a single T cell receptor (beta chain) sequence along with its context. The antigen is unknown. The CDR3 length is 17 residues. V was shortened by 4 bases and J by 4 bases, with 23 bases between the two germline ends. Some clones are missing from TCRdb's copy, which holds only in-frame ones; the method was immunoSEQ multiplex PCR. Seen here are 20,000 or so clones, approximately 92% observed once, and the top ten hold less than 0.75%. The entry originates in a study of untreated major depressive disorder. Overall study findings and caveats: The sequencing tests were limited to three preselected Vbeta families. TRBV05-01 (Vbeta 5.1) usage was higher in CD4+ T cells of depressed patients than controls.

For sex, age, current smoking status and body mass index, every depressed patient had a pairwise-matched non-depressed control. Enrichment usually gave about 95% pure CD4+ T cells. The origin of this receptor is a woman aged 40 to 55 with major depressive disorder. This chain connects TRBV5-3 to TRBJ1-2; D is unresolved. TRBV5-3 is reported as an ORF; its role is uncertain. The sequenced material came from CD4+ T cells from PBMCs. The CDR3 reads CARSPRPVLKQPYGYTF. CDR3 nucleotide sequence: TGTGCCAGAAGCCCTCGGCCAGTTCTAAAACAGCCCTATGGCTACACCTTC.